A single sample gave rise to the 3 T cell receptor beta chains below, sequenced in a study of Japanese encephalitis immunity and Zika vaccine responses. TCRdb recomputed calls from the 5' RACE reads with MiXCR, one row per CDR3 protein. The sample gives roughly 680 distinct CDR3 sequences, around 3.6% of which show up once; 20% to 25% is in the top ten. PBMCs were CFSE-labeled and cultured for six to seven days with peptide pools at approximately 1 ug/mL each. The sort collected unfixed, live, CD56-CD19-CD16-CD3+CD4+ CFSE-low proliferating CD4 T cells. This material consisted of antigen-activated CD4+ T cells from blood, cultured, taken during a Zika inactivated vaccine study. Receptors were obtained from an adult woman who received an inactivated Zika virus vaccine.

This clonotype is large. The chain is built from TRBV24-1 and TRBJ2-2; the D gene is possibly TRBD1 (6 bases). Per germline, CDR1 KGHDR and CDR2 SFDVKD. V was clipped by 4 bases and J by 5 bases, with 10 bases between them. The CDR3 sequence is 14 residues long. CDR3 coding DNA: TGTGCCACCAGTGAGAACAGGGAAACCGGGGAGCTGTTTTTT. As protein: CATSENRETGELFF.

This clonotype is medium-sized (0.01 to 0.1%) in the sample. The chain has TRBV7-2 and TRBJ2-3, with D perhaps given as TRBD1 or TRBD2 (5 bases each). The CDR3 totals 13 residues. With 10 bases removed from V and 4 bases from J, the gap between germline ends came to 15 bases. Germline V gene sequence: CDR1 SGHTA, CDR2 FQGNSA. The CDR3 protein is CATPPRGSDTQYF. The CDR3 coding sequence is TGTGCCACCCCCCCCCGGGGCTCAGATACGCAGTATTTT.

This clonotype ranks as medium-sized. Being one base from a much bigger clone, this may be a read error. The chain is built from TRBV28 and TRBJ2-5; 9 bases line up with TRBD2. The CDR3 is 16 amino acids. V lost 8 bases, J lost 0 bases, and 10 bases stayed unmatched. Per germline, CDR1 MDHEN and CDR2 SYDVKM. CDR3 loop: CASGLARGQYQETQYF. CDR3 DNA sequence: TGTGCCAGCGGACTAGCGAGGGGCCAGTACCAAGAGACCCAGTACTTC. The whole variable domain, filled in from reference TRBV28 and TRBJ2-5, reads DVKVTQSSRYLVKRTGEKVFLECVQDMDHENMFWYRQDPGLGLRLIYFSYDVKMKEKGDIPEGYSVSREKKERFSLILESASTNQTSMYLCASGLARGQYQETQYFGPGTRLLVL.